The next 10 T cell receptor beta chains were all read from a single sample in a study of OX40 agonist ivuxolimab in advanced cancers. Here immunoSEQ multiplex PCR was the method, and the copy in TCRdb shows in-frame clones only, minus some. The table records about 77,000 clones, about 85% of them present only once. The specimen was CD4+ or CD8+ T cells sorted from blood, collected in a trial of the OX40 agonist ivuxolimab. These receptors were obtained from an adult with an advanced solid tumor such as melanoma, head and neck, liver or kidney cancer.

The CDR3 loop reads CAISRGTNEKLFF. In DNA, the CDR3 is TGTGCCATCAGTAGGGGAACTAATGAAAAACTGTTTTTT. V usage is TRBV10-3 and J usage is TRBJ1-4; maybe TRBD1 (5 bases). CDR3 length equals 13 residues. CDR1 and CDR2 (germline): ENHRY, SYGVKD. Trimming pared 5 bases from V and 1 base from J, leaving 5 bases between.

This chain joins TRBV2 and TRBJ1-2, with D hard to call. This CDR3 has 15 amino acids. V lost 5 bases and J lost 3, with 16 bases in between. Germline values: CDR1 SNHLY, CDR2 FYNNEI. The CDR3 spells CASSYRASSDYGYTF. The CDR3 DNA follows: TGTGCCAGCAGTTACAGAGCCAGTAGTGACTATGGCTACACCTTC.

The chain joins TRBV2 to TRBJ2-7; no reliable D call. Trimming removed 0 bases at V and 5 bases at J, with 2 bases between. The CDR3 consists of 11 residues. The germline CDR1 and CDR2 sequences are SNHLY and FYNNEI. The CDR3: CASSEAHEQYF. The DNA of the CDR3 is TGTGCCAGCAGTGAAGCACACGAGCAGTACTTC.

The J gene is TRBJ2-5, the V gene TRBV9, with 11 bases aligning to TRBD2. This CDR3 region has 17 residues. In germline, CDR1 is SGDLS, CDR2 YYNGEE. With V trimmed by 0 bases and J by 4 bases, 8 bases remained unmatched. CDR3 DNA sequence: TGTGCCAGCAGCGTAGCCCCCCTAGCGGGGGGTCTAGAGACCCAGTACTTC. It yields the protein CASSVAPLAGGLETQYF.

V and J are TRBV7-2 and TRBJ1-4, with a possible D match to TRBD1 (5 bases). Looked up from germline, CDR1 is SGHTA and CDR2 is FQGNSA. The germline V and J ends were trimmed by 2 bases and 8 bases, with 15 bases remaining between them. This CDR3 region has 15 residues. CDR3 bases: TGTGCCAGCAGCTTACGTTCAGGGATTCGGGAAAAACTGTTTTTT. This encodes CASSLRSGIREKLFF.

This clone has a handful of counts. This chain connects TRBV7-8 to TRBJ1-6; no definite D call. The CDR3 extends over 15 amino acids. Germline loops: CDR1 SGHVS, CDR2 FQNEAQ. V lost 5 bases and J 9 bases, leaving 17 bases between the germline ends. This CDR3 reads CASSPTAGHGSPLHF. The CDR3 DNA reads as TGTGCCAGCAGCCCGACTGCGGGCCACGGTTCACCCCTCCACTTT.

This chain uses TRBV19 with TRBJ1-5, with D perhaps matching TRBD1 (6 bases). Germline CDR1 and CDR2: LNHDA and SQIVND (reference sequence). The V end lost 3 bases, the J end lost 6 bases, and 18 bases lay between the germline ends. This CDR3 has 16 residues. The DNA of the CDR3 is TGTGCCAGTAGTATCACTCGCAGGGGAGGACCTCAGCCCCAGCATTTT. Translating it yields CASSITRRGGPQPQHF.

J is TRBJ2-7 and V is TRBV7-2; weak D call: TRBD2 (5 bases). The CDR3 extends over 14 amino acids. Trimming removed 2 bases from V and 7 bases from J, with 15 bases in between. Germline assignment: CDR1 SGHTA and CDR2 FQGNSA. CDR3 coding DNA: TGTGCCAGCAGCTTACGCCGTCGGGGTGGGGAGCAGTACTTC. Its translation: CASSLRRRGGEQYF.

The chain uses TRBV4-1 and TRBJ2-6, with 7 bases identical to TRBD2. Losses at the gene ends were 4 bases for V and 4 bases for J; bases not matched to a gene: 10. This CDR3 has 17 residues. CDR1 is MGHRA and CDR2 is YSYEKL in the germline V gene. This CDR3 is CASSRGLGGTGANVLTF. Here the CDR3 DNA reads TGCGCCAGCAGCCGCGGGCTGGGGGGGACCGGGGCCAACGTCCTGACTTTC.

V is TRBV5-4 and J is TRBJ2-3; 9 positions agree with TRBD1. The V and J ends lost 2 bases and 5 bases, in that order; junction bases with no gene match: 6. This CDR3 comprises 15 residues. Germline-derived CDR1 and CDR2 are SGHNT and YYREEE (reference sequence). This CDR3 reads CASSLQGAQGDTQYF. For the CDR3, the DNA is TGTGCCAGCAGCTTACAGGGGGCGCAGGGAGATACGCAGTATTTT.